This T cell receptor beta chain was captured in a study of regulatory T cells in long-lasting Graves disease. Study findings and constraints: Not thyroid tissue but only peripheral blood was studied. Favoring TRBV28, TRBJ1-2 and TRBJ2-5 was a feature seen in persistent disease.

CDR3 regions were amplified by Arm-PCR using iRepertoire HTBI primers to build TCR beta libraries. TCRdb passed the multiplex PCR reads through MiXCR, listing each CDR3 protein once. The sample comprises over 200,000 distinct CDR3 sequences, around 20% of which are singletons, and 22% rests with the top ten. The CDR3 consists of 14 residues. The V gene lost 5 bases and the J gene lost 5 bases, with 16 bases spanning the gap. Germline values: CDR1 SGHRS, CDR2 YFSETQ. This clonotype occurred many times. Its target is unknown. Specified time point: newly diagnosed GD, antithyroid drugs for less than 3 months. After RNA was extracted from PBMCs, the TCR library was made from it.

The genes are TRBV5-1 and TRBJ2-5, with D unresolved. Sequencing used peripheral blood mononuclear cells (PBMCs), obtained at new diagnosis, from a patient treated with antithyroid drugs. The TCR originated in a female donor with Graves disease. CDR3 nucleotide sequence: TGCGCCAGCAGTGCGGCAGCCCATGGGGAGACCCAGTACTTC. Translation gives CASSAAAHGETQYF.